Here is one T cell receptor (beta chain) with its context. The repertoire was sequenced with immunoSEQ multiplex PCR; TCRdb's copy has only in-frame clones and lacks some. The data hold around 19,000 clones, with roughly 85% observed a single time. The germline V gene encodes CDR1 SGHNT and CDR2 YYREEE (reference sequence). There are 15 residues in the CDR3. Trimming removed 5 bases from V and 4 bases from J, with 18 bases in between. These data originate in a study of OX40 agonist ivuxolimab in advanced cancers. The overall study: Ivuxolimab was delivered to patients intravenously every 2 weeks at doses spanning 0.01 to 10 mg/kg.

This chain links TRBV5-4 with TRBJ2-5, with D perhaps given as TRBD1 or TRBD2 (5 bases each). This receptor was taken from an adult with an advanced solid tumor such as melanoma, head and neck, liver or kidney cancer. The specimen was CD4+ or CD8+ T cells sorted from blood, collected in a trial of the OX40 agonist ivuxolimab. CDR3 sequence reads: CASSFPTAGRETQYF. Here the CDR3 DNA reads TGTGCCAGCAGTTTCCCAACCGCAGGGAGAGAGACCCAGTACTTC. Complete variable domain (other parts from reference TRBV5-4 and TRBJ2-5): ETGVTQSPTHLIKTRGQQVTLRCSSQSGHNTVSWYQQALGQGPQFIFQYYREEENGRGNFPPRFSGLQFPNYSSELNVNALELDDSALYLCASSFPTAGRETQYFGPGTRLLVL.